Listed here are 20 T cell receptor beta chains from one sample, sequenced in a study of cytomegalovirus exposure and HLA in healthy donors. PCR employed 60 Vbeta and 13 Jbeta primers. The table came from immunoSEQ multiplex PCR; TCRdb's copy has only in-frame clones and leaves some out. Counted here are approximately 190,000 clones, roughly 68% occurring once; the ten biggest clones make up 2.6%. The sample taken for sequencing was PBMCs. The receptors stem from a man in his forties in good health and CMV-seropositive.

This clone came up a few times. The DNA of the CDR3 is TGTGCCAGCAGCGTAACATCAGGGGTGGAACAGTTCTTC. Its translation: CASSVTSGVEQFF. The chain recombines TRBV9 with TRBJ2-1, with a weak D call TRBD1 (6 bases). V lost 1 base and J lost 13, with 15 bases in between. The CDR3 runs 13 residues. In germline, CDR1 is SGDLS, CDR2 YYNGEE.

There are a few counts of this clone. V gene TRBV2 combines with J gene TRBJ1-6; 10 nucleotides agree with TRBD1. The CDR3 contains 15 residues. The V and J ends lost 0 bases and 10 bases, in that order; junction bases with no gene match: 3. CDR1 SNHLY and CDR2 FYNNEI come from the germline V gene. The CDR3 nucleotides are TGTGCCAGCAGTGAAGCGGGACAGGGGATGTCACCCCTCCACTTT. It translates to CASSEAGQGMSPLHF.

This chain connects TRBV5-4 to TRBJ2-5, with a weak D call TRBD2 (5 bases). Per germline, CDR1 SGHNT and CDR2 YYREEE (reference sequence). Trimming left V 4 bases short and J 3 bases short, with 10 bases between. This CDR3 has 13 amino acids. CDR3 DNA: TGTGCCAGCAGCCCGCCCGGGGAAGAGACCCAGTACTTC. It codes for CASSPPGEETQYF.

This chain joins TRBV28 and TRBJ1-2, with D perhaps matching TRBD1 (6 bases). The CDR3 runs to 12 residues. V lost 6 bases and J lost 7, with 12 bases in between. The V gene's germline CDR1 is MDHEN and CDR2 SYDVKM. The CDR3 DNA reads TGTGCCAGCAGCTTAAGGGGGGGTGGCTACACCTTC. It specifies CASSLRGGGYTF.

V gene TRBV5-4 combines with J gene TRBJ2-5; D possibly corresponds to TRBD1 (5 bases). CDR1 is SGHNT, CDR2 YYREEE, per germline (reference sequence). Trimming cost V 3 bases and J 4 bases, with 16 bases left between them. The CDR3 covers 15 residues. The CDR3: CASSSNQGMRETQYF. The CDR3 DNA reads as TGTGCCAGCAGCTCGAACCAGGGAATGCGAGAGACCCAGTACTTC. Combining the CDR3 with reference TRBV5-4 and TRBJ2-5 gives the whole variable domain ETGVTQSPTHLIKTRGQQVTLRCSSQSGHNTVSWYQQALGQGPQFIFQYYREEENGRGNFPPRFSGLQFPNYSSELNVNALELDDSALYLCASSSNQGMRETQYFGPGTRLLVL.

Sample share makes this clone medium-sized (0.01 to 0.1%). The chain employs TRBV11-1 and TRBJ2-7, with 9 bases lining up with TRBD1. Looked up from germline, CDR1 is SGHAT and CDR2 is FQDESV (reference sequence). This CDR3 is 14 amino acids long. Germline trimming cut 5 bases from V and 4 bases from J; bases unmatched to any gene: 6. This CDR3 reads CASSPGQGGYEQYF. DNA for the CDR3: TGTGCCAGCAGCCCGGGACAGGGAGGTTACGAGCAGTACTTC. Full variable domain (remainder filled in from reference TRBV11-1 and TRBJ2-7): EAEVAQSPRYKITEKSQAVAFWCDPISGHATLYWYRQILGQGPELLVQFQDESVVDDSQLPKDRFSAERLKGVDSTLKIQPAELGDSAMYLCASSPGQGGYEQYFGPGTRLTVT.

The chain combines TRBV2 with TRBJ2-1, with D maybe TRBD2 (6 bases). The V end was cut by 6 bases, the J end by 6 bases, with 21 bases between. Germline V CDR1 and CDR2: SNHLY, FYNNEI. The CDR3 extends over 16 amino acids. CDR3 DNA: TGTGCCAGCAGCTTCAAGTGGGCGGGATCAACCAATGAGCAGTTCTTC. Protein: CASSFKWAGSTNEQFF. Supplemented by reference TRBV2 and TRBJ2-1, the full variable domain reads EPEVTQTPSHQVTQMGQEVILRCVPISNHLYFYWYRQILGQKVEFLVSFYNNEISEKSEIFDDQFSVERPDGSNFTLKIRSTKLEDSAMYFCASSFKWAGSTNEQFFGPGTRLTVL.

This clone was seen a few times. CDR3 sequence reads: CASSDRATGKRYTEAFF. CDR3 DNA sequence: TGTGCCAGCAGTGATAGGGCGACAGGGAAAAGGTACACTGAAGCTTTCTTT. The gene calls are TRBV25-1 and TRBJ1-1; 7 bases agree with TRBD1. CDR1 is MGHDK, CDR2 SYGVNS, per germline. CDR3 length: 17 residues. V lost 3 bases, J lost 3 bases, and 13 bases stayed unmatched.

This chain joins TRBV5-5 and TRBJ2-7; D perhaps matches TRBD2 (6 bases). Trimming removed 1 base from V and 7 bases from J, with 15 bases in between. Germline V gene data show CDR1 as SGHKS and CDR2 as YYEKEE (reference sequence). This CDR3 comprises 14 residues. CDR3 in amino acids: CASSLLSGPTEQYF. The DNA of the CDR3 is TGTGCCAGCAGCTTGCTTAGCGGACCTACAGAGCAGTACTTC.

The gene calls are TRBV6-5 and TRBJ2-2; D perhaps matches TRBD1 (6 bases). Germline V gene sequence: CDR1 MNHEY, CDR2 SVGAGI. Deletions cut 2 bases from V and 3 bases from J, with 10 bases between. This CDR3 is built from 15 residues. Here the CDR3 DNA reads TGTGCCAGCAGTTACGGGGGCTTAGACACCGGGGAGCTGTTTTTT. This gives the protein CASSYGGLDTGELFF.

The chain couples TRBV27 to TRBJ1-5; unclear D gene. Germline CDR1 reads MNHEY; CDR2 reads SMNVEV (reference sequence). V was pared by 4 bases and J by 0 bases, with 10 bases between. The CDR3 totals 15 residues. CDR3 DNA: TGTGCCAGCAGTTCCTCAGGAGGTAGCAATCAGCCCCAGCATTTT. Translating gives CASSSSGGSNQPQHF.

The chain links TRBV28 to TRBJ1-5, with D maybe TRBD1 (5 bases). Trimming left V 5 bases short and J 8 bases short, with 10 bases between. The CDR3 runs 12 residues. CDR1 is MDHEN and CDR2 is SYDVKM in the germline V gene. The CDR3 is CASSPPQEPQHF. CDR3 DNA: TGTGCCAGCAGTCCGCCACAGGAGCCCCAGCATTTT.

In its sample, this clone was seen a few times. The V gene is TRBV19, the J gene TRBJ1-1, with TRBD1 as a possible D gene (6 bases). Per the germline V gene, CDR1 is LNHDA and CDR2 is SQIVND (reference sequence). CDR3 length: 15 residues. The germline V and J ends were trimmed by 7 bases and 2 bases, with 17 bases remaining between them. CDR3 coding DNA: TGTGCCAGTACCCGGGGGGGGGCGACCAACACTGAAGCTTTCTTT. It encodes CASTRGGATNTEAFF. The variable domain in full, completed from reference TRBV19 and TRBJ1-1, reads DGGITQSPKYLFRKEGQNVTLSCEQNLNHDAMYWYRQDPGQGLRLIYYSQIVNDFQKGDIAEGYSVSREKKESFPLTVTSAQKNPTAFYLCASTRGGATNTEAFFGQGTRLTVV.

This chain joins TRBV7-2 and TRBJ1-6; a weak D match, TRBD1 (6 bases). The CDR3 is 14 residues long. Germline CDR1 is SGHTA and CDR2 is FQGNSA. Trimming removed 5 bases at V and 9 bases at J, with 14 bases between. The CDR3, as DNA: TGTGCCAGCAGCCCGGGACAAGGAATTTCACCCCTCCACTTT. As protein: CASSPGQGISPLHF. Full variable domain (outside the CDR3, taken from reference TRBV7-2 and TRBJ1-6): GAGVSQSPSNKVTEKGKDVELRCDPISGHTALYWYRQSLGQGLEFLIYFQGNSAPDKSGLPSDRFSAERTGGSVSTLTIQRTQQEDSAVYLCASSPGQGISPLHFGNGTRLTVT.

This clone has just one count. The chain carries TRBV18 and TRBJ2-7; a weak D match, TRBD1 (5 bases). Germline loops: CDR1 KGHSH, CDR2 LQKENI. The CDR3 consists of 12 residues. Trimming took 5 bases from V and 5 from J, leaving 10 bases between them. CDR3 nucleotides: TGTGCCAGCTCATCAACACAGGACGAGCAGTACTTC. This translates into CASSSTQDEQYF. The variable domain in full, with the rest retrieved from reference TRBV18 and TRBJ2-7, is NAGVMQNPRHLVRRRGQEARLRCSPMKGHSHVYWYRQLPEEGLKFMVYLQKENIIDESGMPKERFSAEFPKEGPSILRIQQVVRGDSAAYFCASSSTQDEQYFGPGTRLTVT.

J is TRBJ2-7 and V is TRBV6-1; no firm D call. Germline CDR1 reads MNHNS; CDR2 reads SASEGT. There are 12 residues in the CDR3. Trimming cost V 7 bases and J 2 bases, with 9 bases left between them. The chain's CDR3 is CASMGTPYEQYF. The CDR3 DNA reads TGTGCCAGCATGGGCACCCCCTACGAGCAGTACTTC.

The chain combines TRBV10-2 with TRBJ1-1; tentatively, D is TRBD1 (6 bases). From germline, CDR1 is WSHSY and CDR2 SAAADI. Trimming removed 0 bases at V and 5 bases at J, with 13 bases between. The CDR3 has 15 amino acids. The CDR3: CASSESLGAETEAFF. In DNA, the CDR3 is TGCGCCAGCAGTGAGTCGTTGGGGGCTGAAACTGAAGCTTTCTTT.

This clone was picked up a small number of times. The rearrangement links TRBV28 to TRBJ2-7, with 8 bases lining up with TRBD1. The germline V gene has CDR1 MDHEN and CDR2 SYDVKM. The length of the CDR3 is 15 residues. J was trimmed by 1 base and V by 5 bases; bases with no gene match: 7. CDR3 sequence: CASSRGQGGSYEQYF. CDR3 DNA: TGTGCCAGCAGTCGTGGACAGGGAGGTTCCTACGAGCAGTACTTC.

This clone appeared a few times. The chain carries TRBV23-1 and TRBJ2-5; TRBD1 might be the D (6 bases). TRBV23-1 is designated an ORF whose function remains uncertain. Trimming cost V 2 bases and J 7 bases, with 20 bases left between them. The CDR3 consists of 16 residues. CDR3 DNA: TGCGCCAGCAGTCAACCGAGAGGATGGGGGCATGGGACCCAGTACTTC. Protein sequence: CASSQPRGWGHGTQYF.

The chain is built from TRBV11-2 and TRBJ2-7; 9 bases are a match to TRBD1. The J segment lost 5 bases and the V segment lost 1 base, leaving 9 bases of the junction unmatched. Germline CDR1 is SGHAT and CDR2 is FQNNGV. The CDR3 has 16 amino acids. The CDR3 bases are TGTGCCAGCAGCTTAGGAGAGGGGACAGGGTGGGACGAGCAGTACTTC. Its protein product is CASSLGEGTGWDEQYF.